This T cell receptor beta chain was sequenced in a study of neurological immune-mediated disorders. Overall study findings and caveats: The highest TCR clonal expansion occurred in HTLV-1-associated myelopathy; multiple sclerosis fell below healthy controls.

Germline V lookup: CDR1 DFQATT, CDR2 SNEGSKA (reference sequence). Trimming took off 5 bases at V and 4 bases at J, with 15 bases between the two ends. This CDR3 is 14 amino acids long. This clonotype occurred many times. What it binds is unknown. The cDNA was generated through 5'RACE incorporating 10-nucleotide random UMIs. Using its own MiXCR run on the 5' RACE reads, TCRdb lists one record per CDR3 protein. The sample has more than 35,000 distinct CDR3 sequences, approximately 10% seen once; the top ten hold about 7%. Sequences were obtained from PBMCs. This TCR derives from a woman aged 30 to 39 with HTLV-1-associated myelopathy (HAM/TSP). The V gene is TRBV20-1, the J gene TRBJ2-1; a weak D match, TRBD2 (6 bases). For the CDR3, the DNA is TGCAGTGCTCGGGCAGGAGGGCCGTACAATGAGCAGTTCTTC. Protein product: CSARAGGPYNEQFF.